A selection of T cell receptor beta chains follows, all from one sample in a study of neurological immune-mediated disorders. TCRdb reprocessed the 5' RACE reads via MiXCR and lists one record per CDR3 protein. This table holds approximately 53,000 distinct CDR3 sequences, approximately 9.1% found once. Sequencing was carried out using PBMCs. All receptors derive from a woman aged 40 to 55 in good health. Both conserved end residues are part of each CDR3. A D gene is named only where the DNA matches it firmly. The size entry is marked missing in some rows and otherwise reads once, few, many or a size class.

j_gene,abundance,d_gene,v_gene,CDR3aa,CDR3nt
TRBJ2-5,many,.,TRBV24-1,CATSDLQGSAETQYF,TGTGCCACCAGTGATTTGCAGGGTAGCGCGGAGACCCAGTACTTC
TRBJ1-5,many,.,TRBV5-4,CASSPPPGTDSNQPQHF,TGTGCCAGCAGCCCACCCCCCGGGACGGATAGCAATCAGCCCCAGCATTTT
TRBJ2-5,.,.,TRBV7-7,CASSWGPEETQYF,TGTGCTAGCAGCTGGGGCCCGGAGGAGACCCAGTACTTC
TRBJ1-2,.,.,TRBV18,CASSPPSQGYGYTF,TGTGCCAGCTCACCACCGTCACAGGGCTATGGCTACACCTTC
TRBJ2-7,many,.,TRBV10-1,CASSEQAENYEQYF,TGCGCCAGCAGTGAGCAGGCGGAGAACTACGAGCAGTACTTC
TRBJ2-1,many,TRBD2,TRBV3-1,CASTNGLRTSVLNEQFF,TGTGCCAGCACCAATGGGCTTAGGACTAGCGTTCTGAATGAGCAGTTCTTC
TRBJ1-1,many,.,TRBV16,CASSQDLNTEAFF,TGTGCCAGCAGCCAAGATTTGAACACTGAAGCTTTCTTT
TRBJ1-2,many,.,TRBV29-1,CSVGAGANYGYTF,TGCAGCGTTGGGGCAGGGGCCAACTATGGCTACACCTTC
TRBJ2-2,many,.,TRBV20-1,CSATKPVAPANTGELFF,TGCAGTGCTACCAAGCCTGTAGCGCCCGCGAACACCGGGGAGCTGTTTTTT
TRBJ2-7,many,.,TRBV11-2,CATEGFEGYEQYF,TGTGCCACCGAGGGTTTTGAGGGCTACGAGCAGTACTTC
TRBJ1-1,many,TRBD1,TRBV6-2/TRBV6-3,CASSMSGTGNTEAFF,TGTGCCAGCAGCATGTCCGGGACAGGTAACACTGAAGCTTTCTTT
TRBJ2-5,many,TRBD1,TRBV7-9,CAVRGTGGLQETQYF,TGTGCCGTACGAGGGACAGGGGGTCTCCAAGAGACCCAGTACTTC
TRBJ1-2,few,.,TRBV12-3/TRBV12-4,CASRSDGYGYTF,TGTGCCAGCAGGTCGGACGGCTATGGCTACACCTTC
TRBJ2-7,many,TRBD2,TRBV20-1,CSARDPLAGSNEQYF,TGCAGTGCTAGAGATCCTCTAGCGGGATCCAACGAGCAGTACTTC
TRBJ2-7,many,.,TRBV7-2,CASSWSGTGSYEQYF,TGTGCCAGCAGCTGGTCCGGGACTGGCTCCTACGAGCAGTACTTC
TRBJ2-7,many,.,TRBV3-1,CASGLSYEQYF,TGTGCCAGCGGGCTCTCCTACGAGCAGTACTTC
TRBJ1-6,.,.,TRBV12-3/TRBV12-4,CASSPSDRNSPLHF,TGTGCCAGCAGCCCGTCGGACAGAAATTCACCCCTCCACTTT
TRBJ2-5,many,.,TRBV6-2/TRBV6-3,CAGARGQETQYF,TGTGCCGGGGCGCGAGGGCAAGAGACCCAGTACTTC
TRBJ2-5,many,.,TRBV7-2,CASSLTETQYF,TGTGCCAGCAGCTTAACGGAGACCCAGTACTTC
TRBJ2-7,many,.,TRBV6-2/TRBV6-3,CASLWKGEQYF,TGTGCCAGCCTCTGGAAGGGCGAGCAGTACTTC
TRBJ2-1,many,TRBD2,TRBV20-1,CSAIPTSGTYNEQFF,TGCAGTGCTATCCCGACTAGCGGGACGTACAATGAGCAGTTCTTC
TRBJ2-3,many,TRBD2,TRBV20-1,CSARASGSSDTQYF,TGCAGTGCTAGAGCTAGCGGGAGTTCAGATACGCAGTATTTT
TRBJ2-1,many,TRBD2,TRBV20-1,CSARDRLAGVYEQFF,TGCAGTGCTAGAGATAGACTAGCGGGAGTTTATGAGCAGTTCTTC
TRBJ2-3,many,.,TRBV2,CASQDFFTDTQYF,TGTGCCAGCCAGGACTTCTTCACAGATACGCAGTATTTT
TRBJ2-3,many,TRBD2,TRBV6-4,CASSDSSLGGGQYF,TGTGCCAGCAGTGACTCGAGCCTCGGGGGGGGGCAGTATTTT
TRBJ1-1,many,.,TRBV7-2,CASSASPDGYTEAFF,TGTGCCAGCAGCGCCTCGCCGGACGGGTACACTGAAGCTTTCTTT
TRBJ2-3,many,.,TRBV5-1,CASSRGYGSDTQYF,TGCGCCAGCAGCCGCGGGTACGGGTCAGATACGCAGTATTTT
TRBJ1-4,many,.,TRBV9,CASSVGSRVESDEKLFF,TGTGCCAGCAGCGTAGGAAGCCGTGTAGAAAGTGATGAAAAACTGTTTTTT
TRBJ1-2,.,.,TRBV10-3,CAISESGFDDGYTF,TGTGCCATCAGTGAGTCGGGGTTTGATGATGGCTACACCTTC
TRBJ1-1,many,.,TRBV5-1,CASSPGRRNTEAFF,TGCGCCAGCAGCCCGGGACGGCGGAACACTGAAGCTTTCTTT
TRBJ2-5,many,.,TRBV5-6,CASSLDSRGRGETQYF,TGTGCCAGCAGCTTGGATAGCAGGGGAAGGGGAGAGACCCAGTACTTC
TRBJ2-7,many,TRBD1,TRBV20-1,CSARHRQGLYEQYF,TGCAGTGCTAGGCACCGACAGGGTCTCTACGAGCAGTACTTC
TRBJ1-4,many,TRBD1,TRBV20-1,CSARGQGNEKLFF,TGCAGTGCGAGGGGACAGGGGAATGAAAAACTGTTTTTT
TRBJ2-5,many,TRBD1,TRBV20-1,CSISTGVYQETQYF,TGCAGTATCAGCACAGGGGTATACCAAGAGACCCAGTACTTC
TRBJ1-1,many,.,TRBV25-1,CASTSSMNTEAFF,TGTGCCAGCACCTCTAGCATGAACACTGAAGCTTTCTTT
TRBJ2-5,many,TRBD1,TRBV5-1,CASSPGQGQETQYF,TGCGCCAGCAGCCCAGGACAGGGACAAGAGACCCAGTACTTC
TRBJ2-2,few,.,TRBV7-3,CASSFLGLGTNTGELFF,TGTGCCAGCAGCTTCTTGGGACTTGGGACGAACACCGGGGAGCTGTTTTTT
TRBJ2-1,.,TRBD1,TRBV5-5,CASSLPGTGRNEQFF,TGTGCCAGCAGCCTTCCCGGGACAGGCCGCAATGAGCAGTTCTTC
TRBJ2-5,many,.,TRBV20-1,CSARIGGLETQYF,TGCAGTGCTAGAATTGGGGGTCTCGAGACCCAGTACTTC
TRBJ1-2,.,.,TRBV3-1,CASSQASGNYVYTF,TGTGCCAGCAGCCAAGCGTCCGGGAACTACGTCTACACCTTC
TRBJ2-4,many,.,TRBV10-3,CAISESSLVGNIQYF,TGTGCCATCAGTGAGTCTTCTTTGGTTGGGAACATTCAGTACTTC
TRBJ2-7,many,.,TRBV11-2,CASRDLEAEQYF,TGTGCCAGCAGGGATCTTGAGGCCGAGCAGTACTTC
TRBJ1-2,many,TRBD1,TRBV7-9,CASSMRTGIPYGYTF,TGTGCCAGCAGCATGAGGACAGGGATCCCCTATGGCTACACCTTC
TRBJ2-7,many,TRBD1,TRBV5-1,CASALDRPFNEQYF,TGCGCCAGCGCGCTGGACAGGCCGTTTAACGAGCAGTACTTC
TRBJ2-7,few,.,TRBV24-1,CATSDSSPGRLYEQYF,TGTGCCACCAGTGATTCGTCGCCGGGACGGCTATACGAGCAGTACTTC
TRBJ1-5,many,TRBD1,TRBV3-1,CASSQMTGGNQPQHF,TGTGCCAGCAGCCAGATGACAGGGGGCAATCAGCCCCAGCATTTT
TRBJ1-1,few,.,TRBV12-3/TRBV12-4,CASSLDSTEAFF,TGTGCCAGCAGTCTAGACAGCACTGAAGCTTTCTTT
TRBJ2-7,many,TRBD1,TRBV6-5,CASSKRDRQYEQYF,TGTGCCAGCAGTAAACGGGACAGACAATACGAGCAGTACTTC
TRBJ1-2,many,TRBD1,TRBV27,CASSSGQPGRYGYTF,TGTGCCAGCAGTTCGGGACAGCCGGGGAGGTATGGCTACACCTTC
TRBJ2-1,many,.,TRBV3-1,CASSQGGGYNEQFF,TGTGCCAGCAGCCAAGGAGGCGGTTACAATGAGCAGTTCTTC
TRBJ2-2,many,TRBD1,TRBV4-3,CASSQETGTTGELFF,TGCGCCAGCAGCCAAGAGACAGGGACGACCGGGGAGCTGTTTTTT
TRBJ2-1,many,.,TRBV12-3/TRBV12-4,CASSLARFEQFF,TGTGCCAGCAGTTTAGCCAGGTTTGAGCAGTTCTTC
TRBJ1-2,many,.,TRBV5-1,CASSLIPSVNYGYTF,TGCGCCAGCAGCTTGATCCCTTCCGTCAACTATGGCTACACCTTC
TRBJ2-1,many,TRBD2,TRBV6-2/TRBV6-3,CASGSGGARNEQFF,TGTGCCAGCGGGAGCGGGGGGGCGCGTAATGAGCAGTTCTTC